The clone carrying this T cell receptor (beta chain) was observed a few times. This entry belongs to a study of T cells in localized non-small cell lung cancer. TCRdb keeps only in-frame clones here, not all; method: immunoSEQ multiplex PCR. The profile shows approximately 52,000 clones, roughly 77% of them singletons. This CDR3 contains 13 residues. Germline values: CDR1 LNHDA, CDR2 SQIVND (reference sequence). Trimming cost V 4 bases and J 6 bases, with 13 bases left between them. This rearrangement joins TRBV19 to TRBJ2-7; possibly TRBD2 for D (5 bases). Specimen: peripheral blood, collected before any cancer treatment. The TCR was taken from a man between 40 and 75 years old with stage I squamous cell lung carcinoma. CDR3 nucleotide sequence: TGTGCCAGTAGTACCCTTCCAGGAGGCGAGCAGTACTTC. Its translation is CASSTLPGGEQYF.